This entry describes one TCR beta chain. This clonotype was counted many times. It has no known antigen specificity. No much larger clone is present one base from it, and per-base qualities are unavailable. This record belongs to a study of early T cells in non-severe SARS-CoV-2 infection (dated by TCRdb to the early 2020s). For the wider study: Because TCR sequencing relied on bulk RNA taken from unsorted whole blood, pairing of alpha and beta chains was not possible.

The CDR3 contains 11 residues, cysteine and phenylalanine counted. The kept DNA is CDR3 alone, 33 bases in frame from the first base. CDR1 DFQATT and CDR2 SNEGSKA were looked up in the germline V gene (reference sequence). Relative to germline, V is 3 bases shorter and J is 6 bases shorter, with 9 bases between their ends. What the work shows at the level of the full study, not this receptor alone: Matching against VDJdb was skewed toward anti-spike CD8 responses, likely underestimated virus-specific expansions, and missed private and CD4 specificities.

Library creation used 5' RACE. The sample was run on a NextSeq 500. Unique molecular identifiers were attached to individual cDNA molecules in the TCR library protocol so that sequencing error and PCR bias could be corrected. Both TCR alpha and beta chains were sequenced, and tight co-correlation was observed between alpha and beta sequence abundances in each sample. On the authors' methods: Decombinator V4 was used to annotate TCR sequences for V gene, J gene and CDR3. TCRs were defined as expanded if a significant change between any two time points was detected under a Poisson model with p below 0.0001. Abundances of TCRs were expressed as counts per million after normalisation to the total number of TCRs sequenced in each sample. TRAV1-2 paired with TRAJ12, TRAJ20 or TRAJ33 defined MAIT TCRs, while TRAV10 paired with TRAJ18 defined iNKT TCRs. A search of VDJdb, accessed on 1 November 2021, was run for TCRs annotated to CMV, EBV and SARS-CoV-2, with TCRs annotated for multiple antigens excluded. In TCRdb, the public reads were trimmed at Q25 with fastp and aligned with MiXCR, with productive beta chains retained. One record per CDR3 amino acid sequence lists the most common genes and DNA. The V and J calls shown here were made by TCRdb, not taken from the authors' results. In this sample the table shows tens of thousands of distinct CDR3 sequences, 6% to 7% of which occur a single time. The biggest ten clones account for about 3% of the sample.

This was a case-control study nested in a cohort of healthcare workers in London, UK, who had nasopharyngeal swab PCR tests and blood samples taken every week. Between 23 and 31 March 2020, the week of the UK lockdown, healthcare workers were enrolled and then followed up weekly for as long as 16 weeks. This clonotype was sampled from an adult who was a healthcare worker with PCR-confirmed SARS-CoV-2 infection or an uninfected control (not recorded which). Sequenced sample: whole blood. The rearrangement joined TRBV20-1 to TRBJ2-7, with a tentative D gene TRBD2 over 6 matching bases. CDR3 protein: CSARYGGEQYF. The sequenced DNA: TGCAGTGCTAGGTACGGGGGCGAGCAGTACTTC.